This TCR beta chain emerged from a study of blood T cell repertoires in COVID-19. The data were produced by immunoSEQ multiplex PCR, yet TCRdb's version contains in-frame clones alone and is incomplete. The sample gives roughly 230,000 clones, around four fifths of which show up once; 8.5% to 10% is in the top ten. This clone was counted only a few times. V was clipped by 0 bases and J by 4 bases, with 10 bases between them. Germline V gene data show CDR1 as SGHVS and CDR2 as FQNEAQ. CDR3 length equals 15 residues. The sample consisted of peripheral blood. This TCR came from a man aged 40-55 years with active or convalescent COVID-19. The chain has TRBV7-8 and TRBJ1-5, with D uncertain. The CDR3 coding sequence is TGTGCCAGCAGCTTAGCTGGGCAGATTAATCAGCCCCAGCATTTT. Translating gives CASSLAGQINQPQHF. Filled out from reference TRBV7-8 and TRBJ1-5, the complete variable domain reads GAGVSQSPRYKVAKRGQDVALRCDPISGHVSLFWYQQALGQGPEFLTYFQNEAQLDKSGLPSDRFFAERPEGSVSTLKIQRTQQEDSAVYLCASSLAGQINQPQHFGDGTRLSIL.